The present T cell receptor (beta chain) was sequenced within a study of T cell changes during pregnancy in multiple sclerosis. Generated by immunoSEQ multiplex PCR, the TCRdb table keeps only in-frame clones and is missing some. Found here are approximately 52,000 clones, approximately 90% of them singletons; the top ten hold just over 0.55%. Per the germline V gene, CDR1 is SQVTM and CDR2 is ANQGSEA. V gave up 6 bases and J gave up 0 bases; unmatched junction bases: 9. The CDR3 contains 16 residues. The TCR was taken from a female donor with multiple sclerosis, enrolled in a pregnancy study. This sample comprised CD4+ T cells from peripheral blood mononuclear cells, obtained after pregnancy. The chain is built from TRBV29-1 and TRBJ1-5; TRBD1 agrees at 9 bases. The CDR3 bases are TGCAGCGTCGTACGGACAGGGGAGGGTAGCAATCAGCCCCAGCATTTT. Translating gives CSVVRTGEGSNQPQHF.